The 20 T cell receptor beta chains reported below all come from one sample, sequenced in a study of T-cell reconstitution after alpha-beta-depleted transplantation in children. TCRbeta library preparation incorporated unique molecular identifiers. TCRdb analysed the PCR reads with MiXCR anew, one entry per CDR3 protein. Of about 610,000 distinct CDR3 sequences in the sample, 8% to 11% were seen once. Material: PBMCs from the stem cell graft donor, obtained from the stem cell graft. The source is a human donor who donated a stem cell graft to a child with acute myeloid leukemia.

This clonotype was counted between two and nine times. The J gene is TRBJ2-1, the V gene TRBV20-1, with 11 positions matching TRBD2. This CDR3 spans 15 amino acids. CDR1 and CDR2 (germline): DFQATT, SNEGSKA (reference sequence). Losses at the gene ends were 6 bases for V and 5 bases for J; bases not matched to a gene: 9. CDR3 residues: CSADSGTSGDNEQFF. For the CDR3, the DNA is TGCAGTGCGGACTCCGGGACTAGCGGTGACAATGAGCAGTTCTTC.

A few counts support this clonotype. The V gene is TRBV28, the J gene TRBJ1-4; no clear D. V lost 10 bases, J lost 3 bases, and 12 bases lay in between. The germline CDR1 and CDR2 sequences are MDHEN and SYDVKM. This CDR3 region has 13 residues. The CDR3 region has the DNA TGTGCCATCACGAGGTTCCCTAATGAAAAACTGTTTTTT. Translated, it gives CAITRFPNEKLFF.

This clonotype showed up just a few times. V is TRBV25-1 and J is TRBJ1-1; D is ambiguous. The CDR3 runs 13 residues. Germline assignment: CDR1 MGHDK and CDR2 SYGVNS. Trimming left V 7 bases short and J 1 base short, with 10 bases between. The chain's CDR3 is CASMRQPNTEAFF. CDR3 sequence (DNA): TGTGCCAGCATGCGGCAGCCGAACACTGAAGCTTTCTTT.

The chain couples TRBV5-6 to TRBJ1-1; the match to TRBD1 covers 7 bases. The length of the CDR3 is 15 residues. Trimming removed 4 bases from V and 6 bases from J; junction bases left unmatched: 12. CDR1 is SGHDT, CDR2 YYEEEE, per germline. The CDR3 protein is CASSTNRGSRSEAFF. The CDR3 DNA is TGTGCCAGCAGCACCAACAGGGGTAGTCGCTCTGAAGCTTTCTTT.

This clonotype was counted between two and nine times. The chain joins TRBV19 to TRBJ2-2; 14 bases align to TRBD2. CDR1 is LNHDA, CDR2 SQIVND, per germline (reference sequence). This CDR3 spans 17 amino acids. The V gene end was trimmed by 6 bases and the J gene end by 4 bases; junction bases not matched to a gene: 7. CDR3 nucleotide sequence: TGTGCCAGTAGCGGGACTAGCGGGAGAGTGGGCACCGGGGAGCTGTTTTTT. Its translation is CASSGTSGRVGTGELFF.

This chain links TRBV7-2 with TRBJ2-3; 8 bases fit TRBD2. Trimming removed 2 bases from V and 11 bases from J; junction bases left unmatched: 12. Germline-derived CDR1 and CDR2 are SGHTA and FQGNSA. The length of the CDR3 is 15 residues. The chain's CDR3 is CASSLQKREKEEQYF. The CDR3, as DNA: TGTGCCAGCAGCTTACAAAAGCGGGAGAAAGAGGAGCAGTATTTT.

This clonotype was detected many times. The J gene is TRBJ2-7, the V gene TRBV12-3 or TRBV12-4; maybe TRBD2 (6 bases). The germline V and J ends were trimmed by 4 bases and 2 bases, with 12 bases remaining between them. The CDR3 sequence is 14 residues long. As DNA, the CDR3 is TGTGCCAGCAGTTACGGGACTGTTCCCTACGAGCAGTACTTC. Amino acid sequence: CASSYGTVPYEQYF.

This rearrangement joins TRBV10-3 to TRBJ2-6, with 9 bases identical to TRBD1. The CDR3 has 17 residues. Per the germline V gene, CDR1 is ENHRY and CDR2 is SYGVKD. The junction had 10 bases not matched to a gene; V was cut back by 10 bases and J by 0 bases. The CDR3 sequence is CATSPGQGTSGANVLTF. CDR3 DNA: TGTGCCACCTCTCCGGGACAGGGTACCTCTGGGGCCAACGTCCTGACTTTC.

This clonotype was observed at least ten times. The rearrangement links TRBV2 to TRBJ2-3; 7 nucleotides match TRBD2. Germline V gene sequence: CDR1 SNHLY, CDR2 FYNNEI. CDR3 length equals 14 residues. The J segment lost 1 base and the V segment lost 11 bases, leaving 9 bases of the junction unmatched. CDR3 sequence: CAGETRGGTDTQYF. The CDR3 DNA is TGTGCCGGGGAGACTCGGGGGGGCACAGATACGCAGTATTTT.

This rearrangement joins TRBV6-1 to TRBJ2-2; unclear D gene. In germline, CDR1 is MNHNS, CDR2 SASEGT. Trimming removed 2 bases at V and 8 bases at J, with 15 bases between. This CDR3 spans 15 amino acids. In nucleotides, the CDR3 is TGTGCCAGCAGTGAACGGCGGAAAGTACAGGGGGAGCTGTTTTTT. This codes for CASSERRKVQGELFF.

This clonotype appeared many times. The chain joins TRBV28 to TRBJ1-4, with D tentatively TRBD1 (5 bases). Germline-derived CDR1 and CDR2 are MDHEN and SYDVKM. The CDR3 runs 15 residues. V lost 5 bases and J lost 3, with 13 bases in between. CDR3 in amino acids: CASSGADGANEKLFF. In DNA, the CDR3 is TGTGCCAGCAGTGGGGCCGACGGAGCTAATGAAAAACTGTTTTTT.

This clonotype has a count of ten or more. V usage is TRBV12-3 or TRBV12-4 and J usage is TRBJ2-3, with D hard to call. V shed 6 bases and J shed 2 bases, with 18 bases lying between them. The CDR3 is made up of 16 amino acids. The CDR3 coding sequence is TGTGCCAGCAGACCTCGGAGTGGAGAGTTCACAGATACGCAGTATTTT. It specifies CASRPRSGEFTDTQYF.

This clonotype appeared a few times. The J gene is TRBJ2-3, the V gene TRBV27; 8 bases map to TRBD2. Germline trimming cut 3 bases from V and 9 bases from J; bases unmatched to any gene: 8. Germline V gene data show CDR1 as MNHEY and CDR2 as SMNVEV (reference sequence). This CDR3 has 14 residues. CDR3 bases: TGTGCCAGCAGTTTTGGAGCGGGGGATGGCACGCAGTATTTT. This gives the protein CASSFGAGDGTQYF.

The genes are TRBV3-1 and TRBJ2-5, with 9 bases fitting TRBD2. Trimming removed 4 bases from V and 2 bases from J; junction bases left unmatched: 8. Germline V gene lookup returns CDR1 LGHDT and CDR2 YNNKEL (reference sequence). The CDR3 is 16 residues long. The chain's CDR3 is CASSPGLAETQETQYF. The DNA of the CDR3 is TGTGCCAGCAGCCCGGGACTAGCTGAAACACAAGAGACCCAGTACTTC.

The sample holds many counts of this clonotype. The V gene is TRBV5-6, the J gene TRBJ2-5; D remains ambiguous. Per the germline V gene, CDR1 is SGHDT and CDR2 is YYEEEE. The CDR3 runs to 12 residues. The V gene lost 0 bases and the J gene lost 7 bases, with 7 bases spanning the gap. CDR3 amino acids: CASSLGSGTQYF. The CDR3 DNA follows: TGTGCCAGCAGCTTGGGTAGTGGGACCCAGTACTTC.

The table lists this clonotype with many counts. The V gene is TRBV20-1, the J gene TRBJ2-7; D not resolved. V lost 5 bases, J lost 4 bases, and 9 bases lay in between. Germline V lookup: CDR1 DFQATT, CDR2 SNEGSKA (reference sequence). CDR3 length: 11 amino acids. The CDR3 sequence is CSAGTTYEQYF. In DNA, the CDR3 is TGCAGTGCTGGTACGACTTACGAGCAGTACTTC.

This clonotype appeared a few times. CDR3 in DNA: TGCAGTGCTAGCGGGGGAGCTAATGAAAAACTGTTTTTT. Residues: CSASGGANEKLFF. The genes are TRBV20-1 and TRBJ1-4, with D possibly being TRBD1 (5 bases). The CDR3 totals 13 residues. Trimming left V 3 bases short and J 3 bases short, with 8 bases between. Germline loops: CDR1 DFQATT, CDR2 SNEGSKA (reference sequence).

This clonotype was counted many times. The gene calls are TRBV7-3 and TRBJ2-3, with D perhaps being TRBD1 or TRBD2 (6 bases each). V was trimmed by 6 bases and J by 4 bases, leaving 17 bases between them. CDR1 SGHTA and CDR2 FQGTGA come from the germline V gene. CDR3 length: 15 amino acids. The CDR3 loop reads CASRSTGRSADTQYF. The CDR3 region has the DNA TGTGCCAGCAGAAGTACAGGGAGGAGCGCAGATACGCAGTATTTT.

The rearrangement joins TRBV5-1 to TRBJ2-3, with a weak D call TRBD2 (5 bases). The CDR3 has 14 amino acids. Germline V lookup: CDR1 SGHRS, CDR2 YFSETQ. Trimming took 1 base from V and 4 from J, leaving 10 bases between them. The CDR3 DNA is TGCGCCAGCAGCTTGAGTAGCGTCCCAGATACGCAGTATTTT. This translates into CASSLSSVPDTQYF.

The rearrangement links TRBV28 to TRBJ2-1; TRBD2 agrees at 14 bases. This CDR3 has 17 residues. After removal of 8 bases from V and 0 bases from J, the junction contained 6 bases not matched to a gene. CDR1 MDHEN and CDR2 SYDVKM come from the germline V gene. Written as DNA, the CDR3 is TGTGCCAGCCCGGGACTAGCGGGAGCGAGCTCCTACAATGAGCAGTTCTTC. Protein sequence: CASPGLAGASSYNEQFF.